This is a list of T cell receptor beta chains from one sample in a study of T cell repertoires in cytomegalovirus infection. These receptors have no known antigen. TCRdb called the reads again in MiXCR, with one record for every CDR3 protein. The sample yields about 400,000 distinct CDR3 sequences, about 34% seen once. The sample consisted of cultured PBMCs, taken from culture after CMV antigen stimulation. The receptors were gathered from a human donor in good health (CMV status not recorded). Some clones in this sample may be carry-over from other donors' samples. Both conserved end residues are part of each CDR3. A D gene is named only where the DNA matches it firmly. The size of a clone is reported for some rows only, either as once, few or many, or as a class for expanded clones.

J: TRBJ2-2; D: TRBD1; V: TRBV29-1; size: -; DNA: TGCAGCGCGGGACAGGGGGCCGGGGAGCTGTTTTTT; CDR3: CSAGQGAGELFF
J: TRBJ2-2; D: -; V: TRBV7-2; size: -; DNA: TGTGCCAGCAGCCTTAGTTCAGTCCGAAGCACCGGGGAGCTGTTTTTT; CDR3: CASSLSSVRSTGELFF
J: TRBJ1-4; D: -; V: TRBV20-1; size: once; DNA: TGCAGTGCTAGAGCTGGGTATGAAAAACTGTTTTTT; CDR3: CSARAGYEKLFF
J: TRBJ2-2; D: -; V: TRBV4-2; size: -; DNA: TGTGCCAGCAGTCCCGGCGGGTCTACCCGGACCGGGGAGCTGTTTTTT; CDR3: CASSPGGSTRTGELFF
J: TRBJ2-5; D: -; V: TRBV12-3/TRBV12-4; size: -; DNA: TGTGCCAGCAGCCGAAACCGGGAGACCCAGTACTTC; CDR3: CASSRNRETQYF
J: TRBJ1-1; D: -; V: TRBV7-9; size: few; DNA: TGTGCCAGCAGCTCCCCATCCTCGAACACTGAAGCTTTCTTT; CDR3: CASSSPSSNTEAFF
J: TRBJ1-3; D: -; V: TRBV29-1; size: -; DNA: TGCAGCGTTTATACCAGGGGAATTGATGGAAACACCATATATTTT; CDR3: CSVYTRGIDGNTIYF
J: TRBJ2-5; D: TRBD1; V: TRBV19; size: few; DNA: TGTGCCAGTAGTATCGGGACAGGGGTTCCCCAAGAGACCCAGTACTTC; CDR3: CASSIGTGVPQETQYF
J: TRBJ1-3; D: -; V: TRBV6-1; size: many; DNA: TGTGCCAGCACAGGGGGAAACACCATATATTTT; CDR3: CASTGGNTIYF
J: TRBJ2-1; D: TRBD2; V: TRBV7-8; size: -; DNA: TGTGCCAGCAGCTTACGGGAGGGTACCTACAATGAGCAGTTCTTC; CDR3: CASSLREGTYNEQFF
J: TRBJ1-1; D: TRBD1; V: TRBV20-1; size: -; DNA: TGCAGTGCTAGAGATCCCCGGACAGGGGCAAACACTGAAGCTTTCTTT; CDR3: CSARDPRTGANTEAFF
J: TRBJ1-2; D: -; V: TRBV10-3; size: -; DNA: TGTGCCATACAGGGCGCAAGCTATGGCTACACCTTC; CDR3: CAIQGASYGYTF
J: TRBJ2-3; D: -; V: TRBV10-3; size: few; DNA: TGTGCCGTCAGTCGGCTAGCCCCGGGAGATACGCAGTATTTT; CDR3: CAVSRLAPGDTQYF
J: TRBJ2-7; D: TRBD2; V: TRBV29-1; size: -; DNA: TGCAGCGTCGGGAGGGGTTACGAGCAGTACTTC; CDR3: CSVGRGYEQYF
J: TRBJ2-7; D: -; V: TRBV2; size: few; DNA: TGTGCCAGCGGGCAGGGCTACGAGCAGTACTTC; CDR3: CASGQGYEQYF
J: TRBJ2-7; D: TRBD2; V: TRBV12-3/TRBV12-4; size: few; DNA: TGTGCCAGCAATGGTGGACTAGCGGGACCAAACTCCTACGAGCAGTACTTC; CDR3: CASNGGLAGPNSYEQYF
J: TRBJ2-5; D: -; V: TRBV11-3; size: many; DNA: TGTGCCAGCAGCTTGATTGGCCAAGAGACCCAGTACTTC; CDR3: CASSLIGQETQYF
J: TRBJ2-2; D: TRBD2; V: TRBV4-3; size: few; DNA: TGCGCCAGCAGCCCTCCGGGACTACTACCCACCACCGGGGAGCTGTTTTTT; CDR3: CASSPPGLLPTTGELFF
J: TRBJ2-3; D: -; V: TRBV20-1; size: -; DNA: TGCAGTGCTACCCCGCCGGGCCGGGGGGATACGCAGTATTTT; CDR3: CSATPPGRGDTQYF
J: TRBJ1-1; D: -; V: TRBV24-1; size: few; DNA: TGTGCCACCAGTCAGGGTCCCCACACTGAAGCTTTCTTT; CDR3: CATSQGPHTEAFF
J: TRBJ1-2; D: -; V: TRBV30; size: -; DNA: TGTGCCTGGAGTGAATTACAGGGATGGGATGGCTACACCTTC; CDR3: CAWSELQGWDGYTF
J: TRBJ2-1; D: TRBD2; V: TRBV5-4; size: -; DNA: TGTGCCAGCAGCCCGAAGCGGGAGATCCACAATGAGCAGTTCTTC; CDR3: CASSPKREIHNEQFF
J: TRBJ2-5; D: -; V: TRBV18; size: -; DNA: TGTGCCAGCTCACCTAAGCGGAGCCAAGAGACCCAGTACTTC; CDR3: CASSPKRSQETQYF
J: TRBJ2-7; D: -; V: TRBV11-2; size: -; DNA: TGTGCCAGCAGCTTAGAACTCCCCAGCACCTACGAGCAGTACTTC; CDR3: CASSLELPSTYEQYF
J: TRBJ2-5; D: -; V: TRBV20-1; size: once; DNA: TGCAGTGCCTCCAAGCAGGCACAAGAGACCCAGTACTTC; CDR3: CSASKQAQETQYF
J: TRBJ2-7; D: -; V: TRBV6-1; size: few; DNA: TGTGCCAGCAGTCGGACAGACCCCTCGTTATACGAGCAGTACTTC; CDR3: CASSRTDPSLYEQYF
J: TRBJ2-1; D: -; V: TRBV23-1; size: -; DNA: TGCGCCAGCATTGGCACCCTCTGTGAGCAGTTCTTC; CDR3: CASIGTLCEQFF
J: TRBJ1-5; D: -; V: TRBV7-6; size: many; DNA: TGTGCCAGCAGCCAAAGGTCTAATCAGCCCCAGCATTTT; CDR3: CASSQRSNQPQHF
J: TRBJ1-3; D: -; V: TRBV7-2; size: -; DNA: TGTGCCAGCAGCTTAGCCAGGTCGTCTGGAAACACCATATATTTT; CDR3: CASSLARSSGNTIYF
J: TRBJ2-5; D: TRBD2; V: TRBV28; size: -; DNA: TGTGCCAGCAGTTTAACTAGCGGGTACCAAGAGACCCAGTACTTC; CDR3: CASSLTSGYQETQYF